This T cell receptor (beta chain) derives from a study of shared clonotypes between healthy human individuals (TCRdb year 2020). About the full investigation: A few men and two women, aged 18 to 49 years, made up the cohort. Blood TCR repertoires of several healthy adults were deeply sequenced to estimate repertoire size and the extent of clonotype sharing between individuals. To increase sequencing depth and limit assay-specific biases, different laboratories used diverse techniques to prepare libraries and sequence TCR repertoires. Each donor's leukapheresis produced roughly between roughly 0.85 and 9.5 billion PBMCs.

TCR CDR3 regions were amplified from genomic DNA by multiplex PCR using the deep immunoSEQ assay. Extracted genomic DNA from each cell subset was spread evenly across all wells of several immunoSEQ 96-well plates, with each plate serving as a replicate. For unsorted PBMC, 250 to 350 ng of genomic DNA, equivalent to about 30,000 T cell genomes, went into each replicate PCR. Ten immunoSEQ deep assay plates were used to sequence unsorted PBMC genomic DNA. Purified libraries were measured with a Qubit 3.0 fluorometer, size-checked on a Bioanalyzer 2100, and measured again with the KAPA Library Quantification kit. Every immunoSEQ 96-well plate was sequenced on a dedicated single-read 150-cycle Illumina NextSeq 550 flow cell. The paper's processing steps were these. Because the immunoSEQ output held only junctional sequences and lacked quality scores, the filtering could not match the filtering applied to full-length reads. Sequences were annotated with PyIR, a Python wrapper for IgBLAST v1.9, and V/J genes and CDR3 were assigned using IMGT germline references. Reads with weak V/J assignments (E-value above 1e-6), missing CDR3, stop codons, out-of-frame junctions, or ambiguous translated residues were removed. V3J clonotypes were defined as sequences sharing an identical inferred V gene, J gene, and CDR3 amino acid sequence. Percentage overlap between repertoires was computed as shared unique clonotypes divided by the size of the smaller repertoire. RTK rarefaction, the Chao1 estimator, and Recon v2.1 estimates of unobserved clonotypes were used to assess repertoire richness. Entries here come from immuneACCESS through TCRdb and include only in-frame sequences with V and J called. Some clones fail to appear in such tables; in the studies checked, an unresolved V gene covers under half of the shortfall, and the cause of the remainder is unknown. That table is the source of V, J and clone size, and D and trimming were worked out from the DNA. Within this sample are roughly 500,000 clones, with 81% of them counted one time only. 10% to 15% of the sample rests with the top ten.

Donors were healthy HIV-negative adults with no recently reported acute infections or vaccinations. Every donor was a Caucasian adult residing in Nashville, Tennessee, USA. For unsorted samples, 85 million to 100 million PBMCs were counted, and genomic DNA was extracted using the QIAamp DNA Blood Mini kit. After blood collection by leukapheresis, PBMCs were isolated using Ficoll-Histopaque density gradient centrifugation and then cryopreserved in the vapor phase of liquid nitrogen. This clone appeared a few times. Its binding antigen is unknown. A single base separates this from a much larger clone, so it may be a read error. According to the germline V gene, CDR1 reads KGHSH and CDR2 reads LQKENI. Measured from the cysteine to the phenylalanine, the CDR3 is 15 residues long. The read is trimmed to its CDR3 DNA, 45 bases read in frame from base 1. Overall study outcomes, separate from this receptor: Sampling was limited to blood, and TCR repertoires in tissue likely differ from TCR repertoires in blood. Because the study included a small number of donors, the genetic and exposure-history diversity represented was limited. Pairwise subsampling led to the expectation that sequencing depth would affect the degree of clonotype sharing among donors.

The chain couples TRBV18 to TRBJ1-2; TRBD1 could be the D gene, as 6 bases match. This clonotype was sampled from a woman aged 40 to 50 in good health. Some clones in this sample may be carry-over from other donors' samples. The specimen sequenced was PBMCs. The nucleotide sequence is TGTACCAGCTCTCCCACGGCGGCAGGGGAAAATGGCTACACCTTC. This yields the protein CTSSPTAAGENGYTF.